This T cell receptor beta chain came from a study of cytotoxic CD8 clonotypes in ibrutinib-treated CLL. About the research overall: Investigators reported roughly 25 partial and 2 complete responses; after median roughly 63 months, about 15 patients remained remitted and around twelve progressed. Specimens for response were gathered following a median around a year of therapy, spanning 6 to 36. Mean values per sample were hundreds of thousands of productive templates and tens of thousands of productive rearrangements. General observations from the study: Clonality showed a rise at ibrutinib response that reversed toward baseline at progression.

Using immunoSEQ multiplex PCR, the repertoire was profiled, and TCRdb retains in-frame clones only, with some absent. The sample yields 150,000 to 200,000 clones, over 65% seen once. V was pared by 4 bases and J by 1 base, with 4 bases of the junction left unmatched. Germline V gives CDR1 SGHDT, CDR2 YYEEEE. The CDR3 has 15 residues. With respect to this clone: The target antigen is unknown.

The rearrangement uses TRBV5-6 and TRBJ1-3, with 8 positions matching TRBD1. The sample consisted of PBMCs, taken after 12 months of ibrutinib treatment. The clonotype originates from a human donor with chronic lymphocytic leukemia. CDR3 in amino acids: CASSRQGLSGNTIYF. In DNA, the CDR3 is TGTGCCAGCAGCAGACAGGGGTTGTCTGGAAACACCATATATTTT.